These 13 T cell receptor beta chains were sequenced from one sample in a study of T-cell reconstitution after alpha-beta-depleted transplantation in children. Preparation of the TCRbeta library was carried out with unique molecular identifiers. MiXCR, run by TCRdb on the PCR reads, gives a single entry per CDR3 protein. The sample contains about a million distinct CDR3 sequences, around 30% of which appear only once. The starting material was PBMCs, mostly from graft donor cells, obtained 360 days after TCRalphabeta/CD19-depleted stem cell transplant. The source of these receptors is a boy younger than two who had a stem cell transplant for SCID, so the T cells may come from the graft donor.

This clonotype was seen more than once but under ten times. The chain recombines TRBV3-1 with TRBJ1-1, with D perhaps TRBD1 (6 bases). V shed 3 bases and J shed 5 bases, with 13 bases lying between them. The germline V gene encodes CDR1 LGHDT and CDR2 YNNKEL (reference sequence). This CDR3 region has 14 residues. CDR3 sequence (DNA): TGTGCCAGCAGCCAGGCTGACAGGCGGACTGAAGCTTTCTTT. Its protein product is CASSQADRRTEAFF.

The chain couples TRBV20-1 to TRBJ2-1; 7 bases are shared with TRBD2. V shed 1 base and J 9 bases; nucleotides not matched to a gene: 6. The CDR3 has 13 residues. Germline V gene lookup returns CDR1 DFQATT and CDR2 SNEGSKA (reference sequence). Here the CDR3 DNA reads TGCAGTGCTAGAGGGCAGCGGGGCGGTGAGCAGTTCTTC. As protein: CSARGQRGGEQFF.

The rearrangement links TRBV6-2 or TRBV6-3 to TRBJ2-2; tentatively, D is TRBD1 (6 bases). This CDR3 has 15 residues. CDR1 and CDR2 (germline): MNHEY, SVGEGT. V lost 10 bases and J 7 bases, leaving 22 bases between the germline ends. The CDR3: CATTRQASGNGELFF. The CDR3 DNA sequence: TGTGCCACCACTCGACAGGCCTCTGGGAACGGGGAGCTGTTTTTT.

The chain has TRBV4-3 and TRBJ2-1; 12 bases align to TRBD2. Germline loops: CDR1 LGHNA, CDR2 YSLEER. Germline trimming cut 0 bases from V and 4 bases from J; bases unmatched to any gene: 4. The CDR3 consists of 17 residues. CDR3 region: CASSQDPLAGGYNEQFF. The CDR3 DNA reads as TGCGCCAGCAGCCAAGATCCGCTAGCGGGGGGGTACAATGAGCAGTTCTTC.

J is TRBJ2-5 and V is TRBV7-9; no reliable D call. The V end lost 8 bases, the J end lost 4 bases, and 17 bases lay between the germline ends. The germline CDR1 and CDR2 sequences are SEHNR and FQNEAQ (reference sequence). CDR3 length: 14 residues. CDR3 residues: CASPLTQSPETQYF. The DNA of the CDR3 is TGTGCCAGCCCCCTAACCCAGTCTCCAGAGACCCAGTACTTC.

A word on this clonotype: The conserved phenylalanine or tryptophan normally closing the CDR3 is absent here, so this likely arose from a read error. The V call is TRBV12-3 or TRBV12-4, the J call TRBJ1-6, with TRBD1 matching 7 bases. J was trimmed by 8 bases and V by 5 bases; bases with no gene match: 6. The CDR3 runs to 14 residues. CDR3 DNA sequence: TGTGCCAGCAGTCTAGGGGGCAGGGATTCACCCCTCCACTCT. It is translated as CASSLGGRDSPLHS.

The CDR3 bases are TGTGCCAGCTCAACGACAGGGGTCGAGCAGTACTTC. It codes for CASSTTGVEQYF. The chain joins TRBV18 to TRBJ2-7, with 8 nucleotides matching TRBD1. This CDR3 has 12 amino acids. Germline V gives CDR1 KGHSH, CDR2 LQKENI. V was clipped by 5 bases and J by 6 bases; unmatched bases: 3.

This clonotype was detected only a few times. In DNA form, the CDR3 reads TGCGCCAGCAGCCAGCGGGGGGACTACTCTGGGGCCAACGTCCTGACTTTC. Translating it yields CASSQRGDYSGANVLTF. V and J are TRBV4-1 and TRBJ2-6, with 8 bases identical to TRBD2. Trimming at V came to 3 bases and at J to 0 bases, leaving 4 bases not matched to a gene. The CDR3 has 17 amino acids. Germline values: CDR1 MGHRA, CDR2 YSYEKL.

V usage is TRBV4-1 and J usage is TRBJ1-2; 12 bases are a match to TRBD1. V was pared by 9 bases and J by 4 bases, with 12 bases of the junction left unmatched. Germline loops: CDR1 MGHRA, CDR2 YSYEKL. The CDR3 is 16 residues long. The DNA of the CDR3 is TGCGCCAGTACACCGGGACAGGGGGCGTCGAGCTATGGCTACACCTTC. It encodes CASTPGQGASSYGYTF.

The CDR3 loop is CSATQGADEKLFF. For the CDR3, the DNA is TGCAGTGCTACACAGGGGGCAGATGAAAAACTGTTTTTT. The V gene is TRBV20-1, the J gene TRBJ1-4; the match to TRBD1 covers 9 bases. Germline loops: CDR1 DFQATT, CDR2 SNEGSKA (reference sequence). The V gene end was trimmed by 4 bases and the J gene end by 6 bases; junction bases not matched to a gene: 3. The CDR3 contains 13 residues.

The rearrangement joins TRBV30 to TRBJ1-1; D is unclear. The CDR3 loop spans 17 amino acids. The germline V gene has CDR1 GTSNPN and CDR2 SVGIG (reference sequence). V lost 1 base, J lost 3 bases, and 21 bases lay in between. CDR3 bases: TGTGCCTGGAGTGAGCCCAACAAGGGCGGGTGGGACACTGAAGCTTTCTTT. It yields the protein CAWSEPNKGGWDTEAFF.

In this sample, this clonotype turned up a few times. The V gene is TRBV27, the J gene TRBJ1-2; 8 positions agree with TRBD1. Germline CDR1 and CDR2: MNHEY and SMNVEV (reference sequence). Trimming cost V 2 bases and J 8 bases; bases outside gene matches: 7. This CDR3 spans 14 amino acids. CDR3 amino acids: CASSLGQGGRGYTF. The CDR3 DNA reads TGTGCCAGCAGTTTAGGACAGGGCGGTCGGGGCTACACCTTC.

The J gene is TRBJ2-1, the V gene TRBV5-1, with TRBD1 matching over 9 bases. The V gene end was trimmed by 2 bases and the J gene end by 5 bases; junction bases not matched to a gene: 17. Germline lookup yields CDR1 SGHRS and CDR2 YFSETQ. CDR3 length equals 19 residues. CDR3 sequence reads: CASSFTSLIRTGAHNEQFF. CDR3 DNA: TGCGCCAGCAGCTTCACCTCTCTTATCAGGACAGGGGCGCACAATGAGCAGTTCTTC.